The rows below give T cell receptor beta chains drawn from one sample of a study of PD-1 blockade in classical Hodgkin lymphoma. Clones were sequenced by immunoSEQ multiplex PCR, and TCRdb holds only the in-frame ones, with some missing. The table has roughly 90,000 clones, roughly 79% seen once. Sequenced here: peripheral blood mononuclear cells (PBMCs), sampled before the second cycle of nivolumab. The receptors come from a human donor with classical Hodgkin lymphoma. Each CDR3 is given with its conserved first and last residue. Each record gives: J gene, clone size, V gene, D gene, CDR3 DNA, CDR3 protein. The D gene is left open where the match is weak. Size is stated for part of the rows, as once, few or many counts, or as a class when the clone is expanded.

TRBJ2-5 | - | TRBV27 | - | TGTGCCAGCAGCCCCTCCCGTCTAGAGACCCAGTACTTC | CASSPSRLETQYF
TRBJ2-5 | - | TRBV5-1 | TRBD1 | TGCGCCAGCGGTCGACAGGGGGGTTTGCTAGAGACCCAGTACTTC | CASGRQGGLLETQYF
TRBJ2-1 | - | TRBV7-2 | - | TGTGCCAGCAGCAGTACTAGTCGCTCCTACAATGAGCAGTTCTTC | CASSSTSRSYNEQFF
TRBJ2-1 | - | TRBV5-1 | TRBD2 | TGCGCCAGCAGCTTGTTCGGGACTAGCGGTCCCTACAATGAGCAGTTCTTC | CASSLFGTSGPYNEQFF
TRBJ1-1 | - | TRBV10-3 | TRBD1 | TGTGCCATCAGACAGGGGTGGAACACTGAAGCTTTCTTT | CAIRQGWNTEAFF
TRBJ2-3 | few | TRBV7-6 | - | TGTGCCAGCAGCCAGTCCGTCCAGCGGAGCCAGTATTTT | CASSQSVQRSQYF
TRBJ2-3 | - | TRBV6-5 | - | TGTGCCAGCAGTTACGTCCAGGGAAGCACAGATACGCAGTATTTT | CASSYVQGSTDTQYF
TRBJ2-7 | - | TRBV6-6 | TRBD1 | TGTGCCAGCAGGGGATGGGACAGGGACCACGAGCAGTACTTC | CASRGWDRDHEQYF
TRBJ2-1 | - | TRBV7-3 | TRBD2 | TGTGCCAGCAGTAAAAGCGGGAGTGGTAATGAGCAGTTCTTC | CASSKSGSGNEQFF
TRBJ1-1 | - | TRBV27 | - | TGTGCCAGCAGTTTATCACAAAACTGGAAAGCTTTCTTT | CASSLSQNWKAFF
TRBJ1-4 | - | TRBV4-1 | - | TGCGCCAGCAGCCAAGAATCCAGGGGAAAACTGTTTTTT | CASSQESRGKLFF
TRBJ2-2 | once | TRBV7-2 | - | TGTGCCAGCAGCCTTGGACAGACCACCGGGGAGCTGTTTTTT | CASSLGQTTGELFF
TRBJ1-1 | - | TRBV5-5 | - | TGTGCCAGCAGCCAGACGCCCGACTTATACACTGAAGCTTTCTTT | CASSQTPDLYTEAFF
TRBJ1-1 | - | TRBV5-4 | - | TGTGCCAGCAGCCCCGGACCGGGGAGCACTGAAGCTTTCTTT | CASSPGPGSTEAFF
TRBJ2-7 | once | TRBV11-1 | - | TGTGCCAGCAGGCAGGACGGCCTCGAGCAGTACTTC | CASRQDGLEQYF
TRBJ2-1 | - | TRBV27 | - | TGTGCCAGCAGGACCCCCGACAGCTACAATGAGCAGTTCTTC | CASRTPDSYNEQFF
TRBJ1-1 | - | TRBV2 | - | TGTGCCAGCAGTGAATGGGGTCGCCGGGCGGCTATGAACACTGAAGCTTTCTTT | CASSEWGRRAAMNTEAFF
TRBJ2-2 | - | TRBV27 | - | TGTGCCAGCAACCGGGAGAGGGCGGGGGAGCTGTTTTTT | CASNRERAGELFF
TRBJ2-3 | - | TRBV30 | - | TGTGCCTTGTCCGCTGGGCTAGCCGAAACAGATACGCAGTATTTT | CALSAGLAETDTQYF
TRBJ2-3 | - | TRBV5-1 | - | TGCGCCAGCAGCCTCGGGTCAGGGTCGGCCACAGATACGCAGTATTTT | CASSLGSGSATDTQYF
TRBJ2-7 | - | TRBV29-1 | - | TGCAGCGCCCGGACAGAGGCCTACGAGCAGTACTTC | CSARTEAYEQYF
TRBJ1-5 | once | TRBV18 | - | TGTGCCAGCTCAACACATAGCAATCAGCCCCAGCATTTT | CASSTHSNQPQHF
TRBJ2-3 | - | TRBV2 | TRBD1 | TGTGCCAGCAGCAGCAGGACAGGGGACAGCACAGATACGCAGTATTTT | CASSSRTGDSTDTQYF
TRBJ2-1 | medium-sized | TRBV9 | TRBD2 | TGTGCCAGCAGCGTAACTGGGGGAGGGCCCTCAATAGGTGAGCAGTTCTTC | CASSVTGGGPSIGEQFF
TRBJ1-4 | - | TRBV5-1 | - | TGCGCCAGCAGCAACGGACAAATTGCAACTAATGAAAAACTGTTTTTT | CASSNGQIATNEKLFF
TRBJ2-1 | - | TRBV7-3 | TRBD1 | TGTGCCAGCAGCTCAGGGGGCAGTAAAAATGAGCAGTTCTTC | CASSSGGSKNEQFF
TRBJ2-4 | once | TRBV11-2 | TRBD1 | TGTGCCAGCAGCCTCAGGACAGGGATAATGGGAAACATTCAGTACTTC | CASSLRTGIMGNIQYF
TRBJ2-3 | - | TRBV5-1 | TRBD2 | TGCGCCAGCAGCACGGCGAGCGGGACTAGCACAGATACGCAGTATTTT | CASSTASGTSTDTQYF
TRBJ1-2 | many | TRBV6-6 | - | TGTGCCAGCAGTAACAGGCTGGAGAACTATGGCTACACCTTC | CASSNRLENYGYTF
TRBJ2-1 | - | TRBV5-1 | - | TGCGCCAGCAGCCCTAGACTTGGCTCCTACAATGAGCAGTTCTTC | CASSPRLGSYNEQFF
TRBJ2-2 | - | TRBV7-6 | - | TGTGCCAGCAGCTCTGGTGGAGCAGGGGTGGACCGGGAGCTGTTTTTT | CASSSGGAGVDRELFF
TRBJ2-7 | - | TRBV10-1 | TRBD2 | TGCGCCAGCAGTCAAGGACTAGCAGGGTACGAGCAGTACTTC | CASSQGLAGYEQYF
TRBJ2-2 | - | TRBV6-1 | - | TGTGCCAGCAGTGAAGCAAGTGAGCTCTTTGGGCTGTTTTTT | CASSEASELFGLFF
TRBJ2-1 | - | TRBV7-2 | - | TGTGCCAGCAGCCAGGGTGCGGACTCCTACAATGAGCAGTTCTTC | CASSQGADSYNEQFF
TRBJ2-3 | once | TRBV5-1 | - | TGCGCCAGCAGACATACTAGCACAGATACGCAGTATTTT | CASRHTSTDTQYF
TRBJ1-3 | - | TRBV11-2 | - | TGTGCCAGCAGCCTAATACAGGGTTCTGGAAACACCATATATTTT | CASSLIQGSGNTIYF
TRBJ2-3 | - | TRBV30 | TRBD2 | TGTGCCTGGAGTGTGAAAACTAGCGGGATAATAGATACGCAGTATTTT | CAWSVKTSGIIDTQYF
TRBJ2-2 | few | TRBV7-6 | - | TGTGCCAGCAGCTTAGGGCGGGACCCAGTCGGGGAGCTGTTTTTT | CASSLGRDPVGELFF
TRBJ2-2 | - | TRBV10-3 | TRBD2 | TGTGCCATCAGCCGCGGGACTAGCGGAAACACCGGGGAGCTGTTTTTT | CAISRGTSGNTGELFF
TRBJ2-2 | - | TRBV19 | - | TGTGCCAGTCCCCTTGGGCCTAACACCGGGGAGCTGTTTTTT | CASPLGPNTGELFF
TRBJ2-4 | - | TRBV6-4 | - | TGTGCGCCACAGAAAGGGGGGTATCTAGCCAAAAACATTCAGTACTTC | CAPQKGGYLAKNIQYF
TRBJ2-7 | - | TRBV10-3 | - | TGTGCCATCAGTGATGCCTACGAGCAGTACTTC | CAISDAYEQYF
TRBJ2-5 | - | TRBV10-1 | - | TGCGCCAGCAGTGCCTTGTCAGGGGCGTACCAAGAGACCCAGTACTTC | CASSALSGAYQETQYF
TRBJ1-4 | few | TRBV6-1 | - | TGTGCCAGCAGTGAAGCCTGGAAGGAACTGTTTTTT | CASSEAWKELFF
TRBJ2-5 | once | TRBV11-2 | TRBD2 | TGTGCCAGCAGCTTGGAGCGGGGGACTACGGGAGAGACCCAGTACTTC | CASSLERGTTGETQYF
TRBJ1-2 | - | TRBV10-1 | TRBD1 | TGCGCCAGGGGCCCCCGGGACAGGTCCTATGGCTACACCTTC | CARGPRDRSYGYTF
TRBJ2-7 | - | TRBV13 | - | TGTGCCAGCAGCCCCGGGCAGGGTGCCTACGAGCAGTACTTC | CASSPGQGAYEQYF
TRBJ1-2 | - | TRBV29-1 | - | TGCAGCGGCCACGTGGGGAATGGCGGCTATGGCTACACCTTC | CSGHVGNGGYGYTF
TRBJ2-3 | - | TRBV29-1 | - | TGCAGCGTTGGGCTAGCCGTCGCAGATACGCAGTATTTT | CSVGLAVADTQYF